This T cell receptor beta chain was sequenced during a study of cytomegalovirus exposure and HLA in healthy donors. Background on the study: Samples from HLA-typed donors yielded about 86 million unique TCRs in an early data release. Study observations and caveats: Later analysis associated a missense DCLRE1C variant with TCR beta V- and J-gene trimming. Later analysis revealed greater clonal expansion in HLA-associated TCR beta chains than in equally common others. In vitro confirmation showed a few CMV-associated chains to be CMV antigen specific.

As regards this clone: The antigen remains undetermined.

Trimming removed 9 bases from V and 8 bases from J, with 11 bases in between. The germline V gene has CDR1 MNHNS and CDR2 SASEGT. The CDR3 covers 12 residues. PCR was performed using 60 Vbeta and 13 Jbeta primers. Method: immunoSEQ multiplex PCR; TCRdb's copy keeps in-frame clones and lacks some. The sample records roughly 120,000 clones, around 87% being singletons. This receptor was taken from a man aged 35-49 years in good health and CMV-seronegative. The sequenced sample was PBMCs. This sequence joins TRBV6-1 and TRBJ1-6, with D possibly TRBD1 on 5 matching bases. The CDR3: CASSTGYSPLHF. For the CDR3, the DNA is TGTGCCAGTTCAACAGGCTATTCACCCCTCCACTTT.